Listed here are 7 T cell receptor beta chains from one sample, sequenced in a study of cytomegalovirus exposure and HLA in healthy donors. 60 Vbeta and 13 Jbeta primers were used in PCR. Sequencing used immunoSEQ multiplex PCR; TCRdb keeps in-frame clones, though not all of them. The table has 100,000 to 150,000 clones, 81% seen once; the top ten hold under 2%. The source material was PBMCs. These receptors all stem from a man younger than 30 in good health and CMV-seronegative.

This clone was seen a few times. V is TRBV9 and J is TRBJ2-3, with 8 bases fitting TRBD2. The CDR3 has 15 residues. V was clipped by 5 bases and J by 4 bases; unmatched bases: 9. Germline assignment: CDR1 SGDLS and CDR2 YYNGEE. CDR3 loop: CASSDPGLDPDTQYF. The DNA of the CDR3 is TGTGCCAGCAGTGACCCGGGACTAGATCCAGATACGCAGTATTTT.

The gene calls are TRBV19 and TRBJ2-2; 10 bases agree with TRBD1. This CDR3 has 13 residues. Germline loops: CDR1 LNHDA, CDR2 SQIVND (reference sequence). The V segment lost 3 bases and the J segment 9 bases; nucleotides outside the gene matches: 1. CDR3 DNA sequence: TGTGCCAGTAGTATGACAGGGGGCTGGGAGCTGTTTTTT. Translated: CASSMTGGWELFF.

The V and J genes are TRBV14 and TRBJ2-1; 8 nucleotides agree with TRBD1. CDR3 size: 16 residues. The V gene end was trimmed by 4 bases and the J gene end by 6 bases; junction bases not matched to a gene: 11. Germline assignment: CDR1 SGHDN and CDR2 FVKESK. The CDR3 DNA follows: TGTGCCAGCAGCCCGTCTGGGACAGGTCGACCCAATGAGCAGTTCTTC. Translated, it gives CASSPSGTGRPNEQFF.

This clone appeared a single time. The chain employs TRBV29-1 and TRBJ1-1; a possible D gene is TRBD1 (5 bases). The CDR3 runs to 13 residues. Germline V CDR1 and CDR2: SQVTM, ANQGSEA. The V and J ends lost 4 bases and 10 bases respectively, with 19 bases between them. The DNA for the CDR3 is TGCAGCGTTGCCTTTGACTCCCCGGGGGGAGCTTTCTTT. Amino acid sequence: CSVAFDSPGGAFF.

The CDR3 DNA sequence: TGTGCCCCACGGCGAGACAGGGACATCTACGAGCAGTACTTC. The encoded protein is CAPRRDRDIYEQYF. The chain carries TRBV25-1 and TRBJ2-7; 7 bases match TRBD1. J lost 3 bases, V lost 11 bases, and 13 bases had no gene match. Per the germline V gene, CDR1 is MGHDK and CDR2 is SYGVNS. The CDR3 extends over 14 amino acids.

J is TRBJ2-7 and V is TRBV7-8; TRBD2 aligns across 8 bases. In germline, CDR1 is SGHVS, CDR2 FQNEAQ. The junction had 3 bases not matched to a gene; V was cut back by 1 base and J by 1 base. This CDR3 is built from 15 residues. In DNA, the CDR3 is TGTGCCAGCAGCTTAGTCGGGGGGGAGTCCTACGAGCAGTACTTC. Protein sequence: CASSLVGGESYEQYF.

Details on this clone: This sample also contains other DNA sequences that code for the same CDR3. CDR3 in amino acids: CASSLVGARGNQPQHF. The CDR3 nucleotides are TGTGCCAGCAGCTTGGTGGGAGCACGAGGCAATCAGCCCCAGCATTTT. The V call is TRBV5-8, the J call TRBJ1-5; the D is unclear. V lost 0 bases, J lost 2 bases, and 12 bases lay in between. Germline CDR1 SGHTS, CDR2 YDEGEE. CDR3 length: 16 amino acids.